This note documents a single T cell receptor beta chain sequence. The sample is drawn from a study of blood T cell repertoires in COVID-19. The table came from immunoSEQ multiplex PCR; TCRdb's copy has only in-frame clones and leaves some out. The repertoire holds some 210,000 clones, with approximately 91% as singletons. The TCR sequence derives from a man in his 60s who had recovered from COVID-19. Material for sequencing was peripheral blood.

The CDR3 DNA is TGTGCCAGCAGCGTAGATGACAGGATCTACGAGCAGTACTTC. It encodes CASSVDDRIYEQYF. The chain couples TRBV9 to TRBJ2-7; D perhaps matches TRBD1 (6 bases). Deletions cut 0 bases from V and 3 bases from J, with 10 bases between. CDR1 is SGDLS and CDR2 is YYNGEE in the germline V gene. The length of the CDR3 is 14 residues.